These T cell receptor beta chains were read from a single sample in a study of blood T cell repertoires in COVID-19. Profiled with immunoSEQ multiplex PCR; TCRdb holds only in-frame clones, not every one. Altogether about 190,000 clones are present, roughly 80% being singletons, with the ten largest covering about 7%. Source material: peripheral blood. These receptors all come from a man aged 55 to 70 with acute or convalescent COVID-19. Both conserved end residues are trimmed from each CDR3.

j_gene | v_gene | CDR3aa
TRBJ2-5 | TRBV9 | ASSVGLAGVAETQY
TRBJ1-2 | TRBV6-6 | ASRDRTGRYYGYT
TRBJ2-5 | TRBV7-7 | ASSLLSSGTGETQY
TRBJ2-7 | TRBV7-8 | ASSFRLAGPTYEQY
TRBJ2-1 | TRBV30 | AWSNVWDSSFNEQF
TRBJ1-6 | TRBV12-5 | ASGPTGYNSPLH
TRBJ1-2 | TRBV29-1 | SVLGQGGYGYT
TRBJ1-3 | TRBV29-1 | SVEAGFSGNTIY
TRBJ1-4 | TRBV19 | ASSYDRTMNEKLF
TRBJ2-3 | TRBV10-3 | AISELLAGVEDTQY
TRBJ2-4 | TRBV6-2/TRBV6-3 | ASSSQGDPTNIQY
TRBJ2-1 | TRBV30 | AWIDTSGWNEQF
TRBJ2-1 | TRBV30 | AWASGLAGGPRSYNEQF
TRBJ1-1 | TRBV3-1/TRBV3-2 | ASSPRTGQFGTEAF
TRBJ2-7 | TRBV6-5 | ASRYTGTGALEQY
TRBJ1-1 | TRBV25-1 | ASSGEGMSTEAF
TRBJ1-3 | TRBV6-1 | ASSEEWRNTIY
TRBJ1-1 | TRBV7-6 | ASSSGDRGVYEAF
TRBJ1-5 | TRBV6-6 | ASSGGGQGAHPAQH
TRBJ1-2 | TRBV19 | ASSTGQGASNYGYT
TRBJ2-7 | TRBV6-6 | ASSYALVGGYEQY
TRBJ2-1 | TRBV11-3 | ASSQTPGLAWDEQF
TRBJ2-1 | TRBV12-3/TRBV12-4 | ASSVRGVEQF
TRBJ1-5 | TRBV6-5 | ASGRQGSQPQH
TRBJ1-5 | TRBV5-1 | ASSLVPDNQPQH
TRBJ2-7 | TRBV12-5 | ASGDTGTGLREQY
TRBJ2-1 | TRBV6-6 | ATSGGLNEQF
TRBJ2-7 | TRBV6-2/TRBV6-3 | ASSYSEYRYTYEQY
TRBJ2-7 | TRBV5-5 | ASSLLFVLSYEQY
TRBJ1-5 | TRBV12-5 | ASGFGGPQPQH
TRBJ2-1 | TRBV7-3 | ASGLGGPYNEQF
TRBJ1-3 | TRBV3-1/TRBV3-2 | ASSRTGTVSGNTIY
TRBJ1-6 | TRBV23-1 | ASRDRQSSYNSPLH
TRBJ2-7 | TRBV11-2 | ASSLYRDSYEQY
TRBJ1-5 | TRBV7-9 | ASSTDREFNQPQH
TRBJ1-2 | TRBV9 | ASSLQGSGRGGYT
TRBJ2-1 | TRBV6-4 | ASSEDFYNEQF
TRBJ1-2 | TRBV21-1 | ASSPTPGQGGSGYT
TRBJ2-1 | TRBV6-5 | ASSLSLSSYNEQF
TRBJ2-5 | TRBV12-3/TRBV12-4 | ASRSSGVETQY
TRBJ2-1 | TRBV11-3 | ASSLATGYGNEQF